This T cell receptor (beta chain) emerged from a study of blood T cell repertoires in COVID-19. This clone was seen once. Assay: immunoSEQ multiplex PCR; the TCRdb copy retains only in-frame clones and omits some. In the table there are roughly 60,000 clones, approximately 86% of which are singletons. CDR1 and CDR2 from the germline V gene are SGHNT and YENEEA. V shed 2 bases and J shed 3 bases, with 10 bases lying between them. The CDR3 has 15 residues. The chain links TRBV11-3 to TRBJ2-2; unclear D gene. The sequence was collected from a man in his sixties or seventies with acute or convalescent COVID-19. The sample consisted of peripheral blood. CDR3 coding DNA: TGTGCCAGCAGCTTAACCCGGAGAGACACCGGGGAGCTGTTTTTT. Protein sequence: CASSLTRRDTGELFF. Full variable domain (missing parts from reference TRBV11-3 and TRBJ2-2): EAGVVQSPRYKIIEKKQPVAFWCNPISGHNTLYWYLQNLGQGPELLIRYENEEAVDDSQLPKDRFSAERLKGVDSTLKIQPAELGDSAVYLCASSLTRRDTGELFFGEGSRLTVL.